This paragraph covers one T cell receptor beta chain sequence. Antigen unknown. Sequencing was performed with immunoSEQ multiplex PCR; in TCRdb, only in-frame clones are kept and a portion is missing. The sample lists around 110,000 clones; almost 90% were seen once. V lost 5 bases, J lost 1 base, and 8 bases lay in between. The CDR3 contains 13 residues. This sample is drawn from a study of T cell responses to AZD1222 COVID-19 vaccine. Whole-study findings and limits: The donor group comprised mostly white British people and more females; the analysis possibly underestimated clonal diversity. Unmutated regions of variants are reportedly targeted by nearly half of spike-specific TCRs. The number of AZD1222 recipients seropositive at baseline was only five to seven.

The V gene is TRBV12-3 or TRBV12-4, the J gene TRBJ1-1, with D unclear. The source of this sequence is an adult in good health. Sequenced here: peripheral blood, sampled on day 0 of AZD1222 vaccination. This CDR3 reads CASSLRQNTEAFF. The DNA of the CDR3 is TGTGCCAGCAGTCTACGACAGAACACTGAAGCTTTCTTT.